Listed below are T cell receptor beta chains from one sample, sequenced in a study of cytomegalovirus exposure and HLA in healthy donors. Clones were read by immunoSEQ multiplex PCR, and TCRdb kept only the in-frame ones, dropping some. The table lists 100,000 to 150,000 clones, around 73% of them singletons. Sequencing used PBMCs. Every receptor here comes from a female donor in good health and CMV-seronegative. Each CDR3 is given without its conserved first and last residue. Part of the rows lack a size; the others show once, few, many or a class for expanded clones.

v_gene: TRBV2; j_gene: TRBJ2-1; abundance: .; CDR3aa: ASSITRVEQF
v_gene: TRBV12-5; j_gene: TRBJ2-2; abundance: .; CDR3aa: ASARQREYTGELF
v_gene: TRBV6-6; j_gene: TRBJ2-1; abundance: .; CDR3aa: ASSLSRSGLAAEQF
v_gene: TRBV27; j_gene: TRBJ2-7; abundance: .; CDR3aa: ASSLTPGTGGYEQY
v_gene: TRBV6-5; j_gene: TRBJ2-7; abundance: .; CDR3aa: ASRYRPGQGTYEQY
v_gene: TRBV21-1; j_gene: TRBJ1-1; abundance: once; CDR3aa: ASSPPSRTGSTEAF
v_gene: TRBV7-9; j_gene: TRBJ2-5; abundance: few; CDR3aa: ASSQRLAGSETQY
v_gene: TRBV4-1; j_gene: TRBJ2-5; abundance: .; CDR3aa: ASSQGPRVAGHQETQY
v_gene: TRBV6-1; j_gene: TRBJ2-7; abundance: .; CDR3aa: ASSEYLGSGIREQY
v_gene: TRBV6-1; j_gene: TRBJ2-7; abundance: .; CDR3aa: VSLRLPGSYEQY
v_gene: TRBV20-1; j_gene: TRBJ2-1; abundance: .; CDR3aa: SARRENEQF
v_gene: TRBV9; j_gene: TRBJ2-3; abundance: .; CDR3aa: ASSRTQMQVTQY
v_gene: TRBV20-1; j_gene: TRBJ2-7; abundance: .; CDR3aa: SARGGREQY
v_gene: TRBV9; j_gene: TRBJ1-6; abundance: .; CDR3aa: ASSVDEGRPLH
v_gene: TRBV5-6; j_gene: TRBJ2-7; abundance: .; CDR3aa: ASSSGLAGGPYEQY
v_gene: TRBV7-9; j_gene: TRBJ2-7; abundance: .; CDR3aa: ASSFPSDRSSYEQY
v_gene: TRBV14; j_gene: TRBJ1-1; abundance: .; CDR3aa: ASSQDDRVWNTEAF
v_gene: TRBV5-1; j_gene: TRBJ1-1; abundance: .; CDR3aa: ASRLGQGLNTEAF
v_gene: TRBV7-6; j_gene: TRBJ1-3; abundance: .; CDR3aa: ASSPHQGLSGNTIY
v_gene: TRBV5-6; j_gene: TRBJ1-4; abundance: once; CDR3aa: ASSSTGGTNEKLF
v_gene: TRBV28; j_gene: TRBJ1-4; abundance: .; CDR3aa: ASSPEKGYNEKLF
v_gene: TRBV19; j_gene: TRBJ2-7; abundance: .; CDR3aa: ASSTTGDYEQY
v_gene: TRBV11-1; j_gene: TRBJ1-2; abundance: .; CDR3aa: ASSKTGPYGYT
v_gene: TRBV2; j_gene: TRBJ1-2; abundance: .; CDR3aa: ASLLREGANYGYT
v_gene: TRBV6-6; j_gene: TRBJ2-5; abundance: .; CDR3aa: ASSLPPAVRETQY
v_gene: TRBV5-1; j_gene: TRBJ1-1; abundance: .; CDR3aa: ASSLDRPNTEAF
v_gene: TRBV6-5; j_gene: TRBJ2-5; abundance: .; CDR3aa: ASSYPRGTQY
v_gene: TRBV19; j_gene: TRBJ1-3; abundance: .; CDR3aa: AAKGQVRFPSGNTIY
v_gene: TRBV6-5; j_gene: TRBJ2-7; abundance: .; CDR3aa: ASSGARGDGEQY
v_gene: TRBV5-1; j_gene: TRBJ1-1; abundance: .; CDR3aa: ASSSAPRGINTEAF
v_gene: TRBV30; j_gene: TRBJ1-2; abundance: .; CDR3aa: AWTRGYGYT
v_gene: TRBV30; j_gene: TRBJ2-5; abundance: .; CDR3aa: AWSVGGPQETQY
v_gene: TRBV5-6; j_gene: TRBJ2-4; abundance: .; CDR3aa: ASSEARGIQY
v_gene: TRBV13; j_gene: TRBJ2-2; abundance: .; CDR3aa: ASSLTGAGELF
v_gene: TRBV15; j_gene: TRBJ2-3; abundance: .; CDR3aa: ATSRGADSSTDTQY
v_gene: TRBV5-1; j_gene: TRBJ2-1; abundance: .; CDR3aa: ASSFLREANNEQF
v_gene: TRBV4-3; j_gene: TRBJ1-2; abundance: .; CDR3aa: ASSQEFGVTYYGYT
v_gene: TRBV9; j_gene: TRBJ1-2; abundance: .; CDR3aa: ASSTKHRDKEGYGYT
v_gene: TRBV7-2; j_gene: TRBJ1-6; abundance: .; CDR3aa: ASSSSTAGSSPLH
v_gene: TRBV7-9; j_gene: TRBJ2-2; abundance: .; CDR3aa: ASRPNLRNTGELF
v_gene: TRBV4-1; j_gene: TRBJ1-2; abundance: .; CDR3aa: ASSQDLRGTLGYT
v_gene: TRBV2; j_gene: TRBJ1-6; abundance: .; CDR3aa: ASVRGDNSPLH
v_gene: TRBV21-1; j_gene: TRBJ2-3; abundance: few; CDR3aa: ASSPGTGRPDTQY
v_gene: TRBV28; j_gene: TRBJ1-1; abundance: .; CDR3aa: ASSVPGTTNTEAF
v_gene: TRBV30; j_gene: TRBJ1-4; abundance: .; CDR3aa: AWSVGDRAFNEKLF
v_gene: TRBV30; j_gene: TRBJ2-7; abundance: .; CDR3aa: AWCITGAYQY
v_gene: TRBV7-9; j_gene: TRBJ1-2; abundance: .; CDR3aa: ASSPMDRAGYGYT
v_gene: TRBV4-3; j_gene: TRBJ2-3; abundance: .; CDR3aa: ASSQWFRGSGTSEETDTQY
v_gene: TRBV5-4; j_gene: TRBJ1-1; abundance: once; CDR3aa: ASGSKLNTEAF
v_gene: TRBV14; j_gene: TRBJ2-5; abundance: .; CDR3aa: ASSQARVSGRETQY